These 6 T cell receptor beta chains share one sample of origin, sequenced in a study of shared clonotypes between healthy human individuals. Naive CD8 cells lacked CD45RO, underwent positive selection for CCR7 and left out terminally differentiated effector memory CD45RA+ cells. The protocol was immunoSEQ multiplex PCR, while the TCRdb copy is restricted to in-frame clones and leaves out a portion. The data contain millions of clones, about 95% of them singletons. The specimen was naive CD8+ T cells sorted from blood. Receptor source: a man between 18 and 29 years old in good health.

This clone has a handful of counts. V and J are TRBV4-1 and TRBJ2-7; D gene unclear. Trimming left V 1 base short and J 6 bases short, with 13 bases between. CDR1 is MGHRA and CDR2 is YSYEKL in the germline V gene. The CDR3 sequence is 14 residues long. The CDR3 protein is CASSQGPELGEQYF. As DNA, the CDR3 is TGCGCCAGCAGCCAAGGCCCCGAGCTGGGCGAGCAGTACTTC.

As for this clone: Different DNA sequences within this sample yield the same CDR3. This chain links TRBV27 with TRBJ2-5; D may be TRBD1 (6 bases). V was trimmed by 5 bases and J by 2 bases, leaving 12 bases between them. The germline CDR1 and CDR2 sequences are MNHEY and SMNVEV (reference sequence). The CDR3 contains 14 residues. DNA for the CDR3: TGTGCCAGCAGTGTCACCGGGACACAAGAGACCCAGTACTTC. Protein product: CASSVTGTQETQYF.

This sequence joins TRBV13 and TRBJ2-4, with unresolved D. CDR1 and CDR2 from the germline V gene are PRHDT and FYEKMQ (reference sequence). The length of the CDR3 is 14 residues. V lost 3 bases, J lost 0 bases, and 6 bases lay in between. The CDR3 sequence: CASSFYEAKNIQYF. CDR3 bases: TGTGCCAGCAGCTTCTATGAAGCCAAAAACATTCAGTACTTC.

The chain carries TRBV10-3 and TRBJ2-7; D gene ambiguous. The CDR3 covers 16 residues. The germline V gene encodes CDR1 ENHRY and CDR2 SYGVKD. V lost 4 bases and J lost 4, with 20 bases in between. This chain's CDR3 is CAISAATERVVYEQYF. CDR3 in DNA: TGTGCCATCAGTGCCGCCACTGAACGGGTAGTTTACGAGCAGTACTTC.

V gene TRBV7-9 combines with J gene TRBJ1-1; the match to TRBD1 covers 9 bases. The CDR3 runs 15 residues. The V segment lost 3 bases and the J segment 5 bases; nucleotides outside the gene matches: 7. Germline values: CDR1 SEHNR, CDR2 FQNEAQ (reference sequence). CDR3 loop: CASSLGQGMRTEAFF. DNA of the CDR3: TGTGCCAGCAGCTTGGGACAGGGCATGCGGACTGAAGCTTTCTTT.

V and J are TRBV11-2 and TRBJ2-5, with TRBD1 matching 8 bases. The junction had 9 bases not matched to a gene; V was cut back by 5 bases and J by 1 base. CDR1 is SGHAT and CDR2 is FQNNGV in the germline V gene. This CDR3 has 16 amino acids. CDR3 sequence reads: CASSNPHGTGQETQYF. The CDR3 DNA follows: TGTGCCAGCAGCAACCCCCACGGGACAGGCCAAGAGACCCAGTACTTC.